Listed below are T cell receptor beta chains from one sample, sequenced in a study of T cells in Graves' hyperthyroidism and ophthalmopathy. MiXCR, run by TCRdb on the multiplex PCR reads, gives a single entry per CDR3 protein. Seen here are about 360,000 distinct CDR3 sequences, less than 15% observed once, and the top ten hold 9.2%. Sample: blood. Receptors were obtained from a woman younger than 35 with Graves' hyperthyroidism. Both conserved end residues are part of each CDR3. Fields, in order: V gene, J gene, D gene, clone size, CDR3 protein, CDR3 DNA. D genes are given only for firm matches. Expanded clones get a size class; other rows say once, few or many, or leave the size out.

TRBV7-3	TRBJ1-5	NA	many	CASSLLDQPQHF	TGTGCCAGCAGCTTACTTGATCAGCCCCAGCATTTT
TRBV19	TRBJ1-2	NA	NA	CASRSGGDYYGYTF	TGTGCCAGTAGATCGGGGGGCGATTACTATGGCTACACCTTC
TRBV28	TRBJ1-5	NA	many	CASSPPDGNGFQPQHF	TGTGCCAGCAGTCCTCCCGACGGTAATGGTTTTCAGCCCCAGCATTTT
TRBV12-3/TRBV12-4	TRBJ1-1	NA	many	CASSPRSRIYTEAFF	TGTGCCAGCAGTCCCCGGTCCAGGATATACACTGAAGCTTTCTTT
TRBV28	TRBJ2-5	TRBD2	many	CASSLRTSVETQYF	TGTGCCAGCAGTTTGCGGACTAGCGTAGAGACCCAGTACTTC
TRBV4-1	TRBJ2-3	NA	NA	CASSAERTDTDTQYF	TGCGCCAGCAGCGCAGAAAGGACAGACACAGATACGCAGTATTTT
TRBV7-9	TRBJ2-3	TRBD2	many	CASSESGRAEAQYF	TGTGCCAGCAGCGAAAGCGGGAGGGCGGAGGCGCAGTATTTT
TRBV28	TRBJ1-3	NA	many	CASSFLMRNPGNTIYF	TGTGCCAGCAGTTTTCTCATGAGAAACCCTGGAAACACCATATATTTT
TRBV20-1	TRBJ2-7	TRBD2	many	CSAGLRHSYEQYF	TGCAGTGCGGGACTAAGACATTCCTACGAGCAGTACTTC
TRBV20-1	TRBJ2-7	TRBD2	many	CSASGLAGFEQYF	TGCAGTGCATCCGGACTAGCGGGATTCGAGCAGTACTTC
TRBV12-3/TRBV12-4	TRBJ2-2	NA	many	CADGVGDTGELFF	TGTGCCGACGGGGTAGGAGACACCGGGGAGCTGTTTTTT
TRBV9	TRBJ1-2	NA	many	CASTPDPDGYGYTF	TGTGCCAGCACTCCTGACCCGGACGGCTATGGCTACACCTTC
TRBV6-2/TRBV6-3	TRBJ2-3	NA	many	CASSYSRFPAATDTQYF	TGTGCCAGCAGTTACTCGAGATTTCCGGCGGCTACAGATACGCAGTATTTT
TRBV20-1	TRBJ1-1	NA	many	CSARGSTEAFF	TGCAGTGCTAGAGGAAGCACTGAAGCTTTCTTT
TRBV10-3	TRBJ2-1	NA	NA	CAIREGPTEGEQFF	TGTGCCATCAGGGAGGGCCCGACTGAGGGTGAGCAGTTCTTC
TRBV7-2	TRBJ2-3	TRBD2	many	CASSRTSGSTDTQYF	TGTGCCAGCAGCCGGACTAGCGGAAGCACAGATACGCAGTATTTT
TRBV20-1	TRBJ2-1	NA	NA	CSARTLTGSNEQFF	TGCAGTGCTAGAACCCTCACAGGGAGCAATGAGCAGTTCTTC
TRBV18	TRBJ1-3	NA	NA	CASSPALRGTSGNTIYF	TGTGCCAGCTCACCGGCTCTCCGGGGAACCTCTGGAAACACCATATATTTT